Below are 17 T cell receptor beta chains sequenced from a single sample in a study of cytomegalovirus exposure and HLA in healthy donors. TCRdb's copy holds only in-frame clones and misses some; the assay was immunoSEQ multiplex PCR. The sample consists of some 290,000 clones, 88% of them appearing once. Source material: PBMCs. The source is a young man in good health and CMV-seronegative.

The rearrangement joins TRBV2 to TRBJ2-7; 10 bases fit TRBD1. Germline V gene data show CDR1 as SNHLY and CDR2 as FYNNEI. Unmatched junction bases numbered 5, after V lost 6 bases and J lost 6 bases. CDR3 length: 13 amino acids. CDR3 amino acids: CASSRDRGGEQYF. The CDR3 region has the DNA TGTGCCAGCAGCCGGGACAGGGGAGGCGAGCAGTACTTC.

Notes on this clone: One end of the junction is discordant with germline, which a read error may explain. This chain links TRBV5-1 with TRBJ2-2, with 10 bases matching TRBD1. Germline values: CDR1 SGHRS, CDR2 YFSETQ. CDR3 length: 15 amino acids. The CDR3 DNA is TGCGCCAGCAGATTGGACAGGGGGATCACCGGGGAGCTGTTTTTT. Translating it yields CASRLDRGITGELFF.

The V and J genes are TRBV18 and TRBJ2-1, with 11 bases lining up with TRBD2. The trim removed 8 bases at V and 4 bases at J, leaving 4 bases unmatched. Germline V lookup: CDR1 KGHSH, CDR2 LQKENI. This CDR3 has 14 amino acids. The CDR3 loop reads CASLSGGEYNEQFF. CDR3 coding DNA: TGTGCCAGCCTTAGCGGGGGGGAATACAATGAGCAGTTCTTC.

The chain links TRBV25-1 to TRBJ2-6; 11 bases are shared with TRBD1. The CDR3 totals 17 residues. Germline-derived CDR1 and CDR2 are MGHDK and SYGVNS. V was clipped by 6 bases and J by 0 bases; unmatched bases: 4. CDR3 nucleotide sequence: TGTGCCAGCAGCTGGACAGGGGGCCGCTCTGGGGCCAACGTCCTGACTTTC. Its protein product is CASSWTGGRSGANVLTF.

In its sample, this clone was seen a few times. This chain uses TRBV4-1 with TRBJ1-5, with TRBD1 as a possible D gene (6 bases). Germline CDR1 is MGHRA and CDR2 is YSYEKL. This CDR3 has 15 residues. V was clipped by 0 bases and J by 0 bases, with 6 bases between them. The CDR3 reads CASSQEQGSNQPQHF. As DNA, the CDR3 is TGCGCCAGCAGCCAAGAACAGGGTAGCAATCAGCCCCAGCATTTT.

The count of this clone is one. This chain connects TRBV27 to TRBJ2-1; 7 positions agree with TRBD1. This CDR3 spans 14 amino acids. The V gene end was trimmed by 5 bases and the J gene end by 8 bases; junction bases not matched to a gene: 9. Germline CDR1 is MNHEY and CDR2 is SMNVEV (reference sequence). CDR3 region: CASSVRQGWDEQFF. The DNA for the CDR3 is TGTGCCAGCAGTGTCAGACAGGGTTGGGATGAGCAGTTCTTC.

This clone was detected a few times. The rearrangement uses TRBV27 and TRBJ1-2; maybe TRBD1 (6 bases). V gave up 6 bases and J gave up 5 bases, with 16 bases separating them. The germline gives CDR1 MNHEY, CDR2 SMNVEV (reference sequence). The CDR3 consists of 14 residues. The CDR3 DNA reads as TGTGCCAGCAGGACTACAGGGTTAGGGTATGGCTACACCTTC. Translation: CASRTTGLGYGYTF.

V is TRBV9 and J is TRBJ2-2; weak D call: TRBD2 (5 bases). The CDR3 consists of 13 residues. Trimming shortened V by 4 bases and J by 8 bases, and 12 bases separated the two germline ends. Germline V gene data show CDR1 as SGDLS and CDR2 as YYNGEE. The CDR3 DNA reads TGTGCCAGCAGCTCCCCCCGGGGAGGGGAGCTGTTTTTT. This codes for CASSSPRGGELFF.

The rearrangement uses TRBV10-3 and TRBJ1-2; D is possibly TRBD1 (5 bases). The germline V gene has CDR1 ENHRY and CDR2 SYGVKD. V was trimmed by 4 bases and J by 2 bases, leaving 11 bases between them. This CDR3 comprises 14 residues. CDR3 in DNA: TGTGCCATCAGTGTAAGGGGCGCGAACTATGGCTACACCTTC. It specifies CAISVRGANYGYTF.

V and J are TRBV4-3 and TRBJ1-5; no definite D call. The CDR3 has 16 residues. Trimming removed 0 bases at V and 0 bases at J, with 9 bases between. Germline CDR1 is LGHNA and CDR2 is YSLEER. Here the CDR3 reads CASSQEWQVSNQPQHF. The DNA for the CDR3 is TGCGCCAGCAGCCAAGAATGGCAGGTTAGCAATCAGCCCCAGCATTTT.

This chain connects TRBV4-1 to TRBJ2-6; 7 bases map to TRBD1. The CDR3 totals 17 residues. V trimming: 4 bases; J trimming: 0 bases; junction bases outside the gene matches: 6. Germline V gene sequence: CDR1 MGHRA, CDR2 YSYEKL. The CDR3 nucleotides read TGCGCCAGCAGCCCCCCGGGACAGACCTCTGGGGCCAACGTCCTGACTTTC. Protein sequence: CASSPPGQTSGANVLTF.

The chain uses TRBV11-2 and TRBJ1-1; 7 bases match TRBD1. V lost 4 bases, J lost 4 bases, and 3 bases stayed unmatched. The CDR3 loop spans 13 amino acids. Germline values: CDR1 SGHAT, CDR2 FQNNGV. The CDR3 is CASSSQGTTEAFF. CDR3 coding DNA: TGTGCCAGCAGCTCACAGGGGACCACTGAAGCTTTCTTT.

This sequence joins TRBV19 and TRBJ2-7, with D uncertain. This CDR3 is 16 amino acids long. Germline CDR1 and CDR2: LNHDA and SQIVND (reference sequence). The ends were cut back, 5 bases at V and 6 bases at J, with 23 bases in the middle. The CDR3: CASSPLLEGRRREQYF. The CDR3 nucleotides read TGTGCCAGTAGTCCGCTTCTAGAAGGTCGTCGTCGCGAGCAGTACTTC.

The chain uses TRBV19 and TRBJ1-2, with TRBD1 matching 8 bases. With V trimmed by 11 bases and J by 4 bases, 18 bases remained unmatched. Per the germline V gene, CDR1 is LNHDA and CDR2 is SQIVND (reference sequence). The CDR3 loop spans 16 amino acids. CDR3 loop: CASRQRQGALGYGYTF. The CDR3 region has the DNA TGTGCCTCCAGGCAGAGGCAGGGGGCCCTAGGCTATGGCTACACCTTC.

The V and J genes are TRBV6-5 and TRBJ2-7, with no clear D. The germline gives CDR1 MNHEY, CDR2 SVGAGI. The CDR3 extends over 13 amino acids. The V end was cut by 1 base, the J end by 3 bases, with 7 bases between. Written as DNA, the CDR3 is TGTGCCAGCAGTTACTATAGCTTCTACGAGCAGTACTTC. Translation: CASSYYSFYEQYF.

The chain couples TRBV9 to TRBJ1-2; TRBD1 aligns across 9 bases. CDR3 length: 19 amino acids. Unmatched junction bases numbered 21, after V lost 1 base and J lost 8 bases. CDR1 is SGDLS, CDR2 YYNGEE, per germline. In nucleotides, the CDR3 is TGTGCCAGCAGCGTATCCCCCCCGGACCCCGGGACAGGGTTTTACGGCTACACCTTC. This gives the protein CASSVSPPDPGTGFYGYTF.

This chain joins TRBV29-1 and TRBJ1-1, with 9 positions matching TRBD1. CDR1 and CDR2 from the germline V gene are SQVTM and ANQGSEA. The ends lost 1 base at V and 1 base at J; junction bases unmatched: 4. This CDR3 region has 15 residues. DNA of the CDR3: TGCAGCGTTGAAGCACCGACAGGGGGGAACACTGAAGCTTTCTTT. Translation: CSVEAPTGGNTEAFF.